This T cell receptor beta chain was captured by sequencing in a study of T cells in Graves' hyperthyroidism and ophthalmopathy. The CDR3 covers 16 residues. The V segment lost 3 bases and the J segment 3 bases; nucleotides outside the gene matches: 3. CDR1 is MDHEN, CDR2 SYDVKM, per germline. Researchers barred patients who had uncontrolled infection, other autoimmune disease, pregnancy or lactation. Fresh peripheral blood, less than 11 ml of it, supplied the PBMCs. Findings and caveats of the study: Most thyroid clonotypes expanded above 0.001 appeared in blood too. The model's output predicted ophthalmopathy at a median of about 6.5 months prior to onset.

On this clonotype: Its antigen is undetermined.

TCR beta CDR3 regions were amplified from RNA. In the first-round RT-PCR of the TCR CDR3, the HTBI primer set was used. TCRdb independently ran MiXCR on the multiplex PCR reads; one entry per CDR3 protein. The sample shows fewer than 700,000 distinct CDR3 sequences, around 15% of them seen only once. The chain joins TRBV28 to TRBJ1-6; 9 bases line up with TRBD1. The TCR was taken from a woman in her 30s with Graves' hyperthyroidism. Sequencing was performed on blood. CDR3 protein: CASSFAGQGYNSPLHF. The CDR3 DNA sequence: TGTGCCAGCAGTTTTGCGGGACAGGGCTATAATTCACCCCTCCACTTT.